The TCR beta chain under discussion was sequenced for a study of T cell responses to AZD1222 COVID-19 vaccine. Study-level points and caveats: The donors showed a predominance of white British ancestry and of females, with possible underestimation of clonal diversity. Only 5 or 6 individuals given AZD1222 were seropositive at baseline.

Generated by immunoSEQ multiplex PCR, the TCRdb table keeps only in-frame clones and is missing some. In the table there are 120,000 to 150,000 clones, roughly 90% of which are singletons. J lost 2 bases, V lost 3 bases, and 9 bases had no gene match. Germline loops: CDR1 SGHNT, CDR2 YYREEE (reference sequence). CDR3 length: 16 residues. The table lists this clone with a count of one. Its antigen remains unidentified. The sample was peripheral blood, taken on day 0 of AZD1222 vaccination. The V gene is TRBV5-4, the J gene TRBJ2-3; 7 bases match TRBD1. The TCR originated in an adult in good health. The CDR3 loop is CASSSPRQGITDTQYF. CDR3 bases: TGTGCCAGCAGCTCCCCCAGACAGGGAATCACAGATACGCAGTATTTT. Using reference TRBV5-4 and TRBJ2-3 for the parts outside the CDR3, the full variable domain is ETGVTQSPTHLIKTRGQQVTLRCSSQSGHNTVSWYQQALGQGPQFIFQYYREEENGRGNFPPRFSGLQFPNYSSELNVNALELDDSALYLCASSSPRQGITDTQYFGPGTRLTVL.